This T cell receptor beta chain is drawn from a study of blood T cell repertoires in COVID-19. Study summary: The United States, Italy and Spain were the sources of the acute and convalescent COVID-19 samples. T cells, B-cell-depleted T cells, or PBMCs provided the cDNA or gDNA that served as material.

From germline, CDR1 is SGHNT and CDR2 YYREEE (reference sequence). Losses at the gene ends were 5 bases for V and 7 bases for J; bases not matched to a gene: 10. The CDR3 is 15 amino acids. Original data processing: Reference gene primers were amplified, and this amplification served to estimate nucleated cell counts. TCRdb keeps only in-frame clones here, not all; method: immunoSEQ multiplex PCR. That table is the source of V, J and clone size, and D and trimming were worked out from the DNA. In the table there are more than 100,000 clones, about four fifths of which are singletons. Material: peripheral blood. The gene calls are TRBV5-4 and TRBJ2-1, with TRBD1 matching over 9 bases. This TCR was recovered from a man aged 55 to 70 with active or convalescent COVID-19. Written as DNA, the CDR3 is TGTGCCAGCAGTCCCGGGACAGGGATCCCAAATGAGCAGTTCTTC. It codes for CASSPGTGIPNEQFF.